This T cell receptor (beta chain) stems from a study of blood T cells in healthy people across ages. Healthy Russian Caucasian donors spanned ages about 6 to 100 years. V lost 3 bases, J lost 4 bases, and 9 bases lay in between. The germline CDR1 and CDR2 sequences are MRHNA and SNTAGT. CDR3 length: 13 amino acids. Primers used in a second PCR of roughly 7 to 12 cycles were a sample-barcoded 5' primer and a J-beta primer mix. TCRdb reanalysed the 5' RACE reads using MiXCR and keeps one entry per CDR3 protein. The table has hundreds of thousands of distinct CDR3 sequences, roughly 64% seen once. Regarding the study as a whole: Comparison with aged donors showed that long-lived donors had more naive CD4+ cells and higher diversity. The fall in TCR beta diversity per million T cells was roughly linear with age.

This clonotype was picked up a small number of times. The antigen remains unidentified. This receptor was obtained from a man in his thirties or forties in good health. The chain has TRBV6-4 and TRBJ2-5; D is perhaps TRBD1 (5 bases). Input material: blood. CDR3 amino acids: CASSEIRGETQYF. The CDR3, as DNA: TGTGCCAGCAGTGAGATAAGGGGAGAGACCCAGTACTTC.